This is a list of T cell receptor beta chains from one sample in a study of blood T cell repertoires in COVID-19. Sequencing used immunoSEQ multiplex PCR; TCRdb keeps in-frame clones, though not all of them. The repertoire holds some 150,000 clones, with approximately 90% as singletons. The sample taken for sequencing was peripheral blood. These receptors all stem from a woman older than 75 with acute or convalescent COVID-19. The CDR3 runs from the conserved cysteine through the conserved F or W. The D gene is left open where the match is weak. The size entry is marked missing in some rows and otherwise reads once, few, many or a size class.

d_gene: TRBD1; j_gene: TRBJ1-1; len: 15; v_gene: TRBV7-6; abundance: NA; CDR3nt: TGTGCCAGCAGCTTAAGGGGACAGGGGGCCTCTGAAGCTTTCTTT; CDR3aa: CASSLRGQGASEAFF
d_gene: TRBD2; j_gene: TRBJ2-2; len: 18; v_gene: TRBV7-2; abundance: NA; CDR3nt: TGTGCCAGCAGCTTAGCGGTCCTAGCGGGGGGGCTAATCGGGGAGCTGTTTTTT; CDR3aa: CASSLAVLAGGLIGELFF
d_gene: TRBD2; j_gene: TRBJ2-1; len: 13; v_gene: TRBV2; abundance: NA; CDR3nt: TGTGCCAGCAGTAGCGGGGGGGCACCTGAGCAGTTCTTC; CDR3aa: CASSSGGAPEQFF
d_gene: NA; j_gene: TRBJ1-1; len: 16; v_gene: TRBV18; abundance: NA; CDR3nt: TGTGCCAGCTCACCACCAGGGAGAGGATTGAACACTGAAGCTTTCTTT; CDR3aa: CASSPPGRGLNTEAFF
d_gene: NA; j_gene: TRBJ1-2; len: 13; v_gene: TRBV18; abundance: NA; CDR3nt: TGTGCCAGCTCACCAACACAGTACTATGGCTACACCTTC; CDR3aa: CASSPTQYYGYTF
d_gene: NA; j_gene: TRBJ2-5; len: 15; v_gene: TRBV5-1; abundance: once; CDR3nt: TGCGCCAGCAGCTTGCTCGGGACAAGCCAAGAGACCCAGTACTTC; CDR3aa: CASSLLGTSQETQYF
d_gene: NA; j_gene: TRBJ1-3; len: 14; v_gene: TRBV6-6; abundance: NA; CDR3nt: TGTGCCAGCAGGGATCGGACAGCTGGAAACACCATATATTTT; CDR3aa: CASRDRTAGNTIYF
d_gene: NA; j_gene: TRBJ2-7; len: 14; v_gene: TRBV4-3; abundance: NA; CDR3nt: TGCGCCAGCAGCCAGTTCAGGGGTTCGAACGAGCAGTACTTC; CDR3aa: CASSQFRGSNEQYF
d_gene: TRBD2; j_gene: TRBJ2-3; len: 13; v_gene: TRBV6-5; abundance: NA; CDR3nt: TGTGCCAGCAGTCCCGACCGGGGGGGTACGCAGTATTTT; CDR3aa: CASSPDRGGTQYF
d_gene: TRBD2; j_gene: TRBJ2-3; len: 16; v_gene: TRBV3-1/TRBV3-2; abundance: NA; CDR3nt: TGTGCCAGCAGCCAAGAAAAGCGGGGGGGAACAGATACGCAGTATTTT; CDR3aa: CASSQEKRGGTDTQYF
d_gene: NA; j_gene: TRBJ2-5; len: 12; v_gene: TRBV12-3/TRBV12-4; abundance: NA; CDR3nt: TGTGCCAGCAGTTTATTCGGAGAGACCCAGTACTTC; CDR3aa: CASSLFGETQYF
d_gene: NA; j_gene: TRBJ2-6; len: 17; v_gene: TRBV4-2; abundance: NA; CDR3nt: TGTGCCAGCAGCCAAGGTCGAGGGAGGTCTGGGGCCAACGTCCTGACTTTC; CDR3aa: CASSQGRGRSGANVLTF
d_gene: NA; j_gene: TRBJ1-1; len: 14; v_gene: TRBV5-1; abundance: NA; CDR3nt: TGCGCCAGCAGCTTGGACGGACACAACACTGAAGCTTTCTTT; CDR3aa: CASSLDGHNTEAFF
d_gene: NA; j_gene: TRBJ1-1; len: 13; v_gene: TRBV6-4; abundance: NA; CDR3nt: TGTGCCAGCAGTAGACAGTTGAACACTGAAGCTTTCTTT; CDR3aa: CASSRQLNTEAFF
d_gene: NA; j_gene: TRBJ1-3; len: 14; v_gene: TRBV5-1; abundance: NA; CDR3nt: TGCGCCAGCTCGGCTCAGGGTTCTGGAAACACCATATATTTT; CDR3aa: CASSAQGSGNTIYF
d_gene: TRBD1; j_gene: TRBJ2-7; len: 16; v_gene: TRBV5-1; abundance: NA; CDR3nt: TGCGCCAGCAGCTTCGACAGGGCCTTTTTCTCCTACGAGCAGTACTTC; CDR3aa: CASSFDRAFFSYEQYF
d_gene: TRBD1; j_gene: TRBJ1-1; len: 17; v_gene: TRBV27; abundance: NA; CDR3nt: TGTGCCAGCAGTTTACGCAGGCAGGGGGGATCAGGCACTGAAGCTTTCTTT; CDR3aa: CASSLRRQGGSGTEAFF
d_gene: TRBD2; j_gene: TRBJ2-3; len: 15; v_gene: TRBV5-1; abundance: NA; CDR3nt: TGCGCCAGCAGCAGGACTAGCGGGAGCACAGATACGCAGTATTTT; CDR3aa: CASSRTSGSTDTQYF
d_gene: NA; j_gene: TRBJ1-5; len: 15; v_gene: TRBV19; abundance: NA; CDR3nt: TGTGCCAGTAATAGGCCCGGGGTGGGCAATCAGCCCCAGCATTTT; CDR3aa: CASNRPGVGNQPQHF
d_gene: NA; j_gene: TRBJ1-2; len: 16; v_gene: TRBV7-2; abundance: NA; CDR3nt: TGTGCCAGCAGCCCCAGGGTTGGGTCAGGGATTGATGGCTACACCTTC; CDR3aa: CASSPRVGSGIDGYTF
d_gene: TRBD2; j_gene: TRBJ2-3; len: 18; v_gene: TRBV4-2; abundance: NA; CDR3nt: TGTGCCAGCAGCCAAGAATTAGCGGGGGGGCCCAGGACAGATACGCAGTATTTT; CDR3aa: CASSQELAGGPRTDTQYF
d_gene: NA; j_gene: TRBJ1-2; len: 17; v_gene: TRBV19; abundance: NA; CDR3nt: TGTGCCAGTAGTATAGGGGGGATTGACAGGAAGATCTATGGCTACACCTTC; CDR3aa: CASSIGGIDRKIYGYTF
d_gene: NA; j_gene: TRBJ1-1; len: 15; v_gene: TRBV30; abundance: NA; CDR3nt: TGTGCCTGGAGCCCCCGCGGGGGGGAAGGCACTGAAGCTTTCTTT; CDR3aa: CAWSPRGGEGTEAFF
d_gene: TRBD1; j_gene: TRBJ2-2; len: 17; v_gene: TRBV24-1; abundance: NA; CDR3nt: TGTGCCACCAGTGATGGACAGGTTTCTCTCAACACCGGGGAGCTGTTTTTT; CDR3aa: CATSDGQVSLNTGELFF
d_gene: NA; j_gene: TRBJ1-1; len: 15; v_gene: TRBV5-1; abundance: NA; CDR3nt: TGCGCCAGCAGCTTGGGAGGAGGGGCGAACACTGAAGCTTTCTTT; CDR3aa: CASSLGGGANTEAFF